A selection of T cell receptor beta chains follows, all from one sample in a study of beta chain features in type 1 diabetes. Sequencing was performed with immunoSEQ multiplex PCR; in TCRdb, only in-frame clones are kept and a portion is missing. The table lists some 660,000 clones, about 14% of them singletons, with 0.035% to 0.045% in the top ten. The sequencing sample was made of naive CD4+ T cells from blood. These receptors originate from a man aged 18 to 30 with type 1 diabetes. The conserved cysteine and the conserved F or W are not part of the CDR3 here. Each record gives: CDR3 length, V gene, clone size, J gene, CDR3 protein. Some rows mark clone size as missing; the rest say once, few, many or name a class of expanded clone.

length: 15; V: TRBV25-1; size: few; J: TRBJ2-1; CDR3: ASSIPQGRSSYNEQF
length: 12; V: TRBV11-2; size: few; J: TRBJ1-5; CDR3: ASSLQGSNQPQH
length: 16; V: TRBV23-1; size: -; J: TRBJ1-4; CDR3: ASSQSPSCRVEGEKLF
length: 11; V: TRBV12-5; size: -; J: TRBJ2-5; CDR3: ASGFREGETQY
length: 12; V: TRBV14; size: -; J: TRBJ2-7; CDR3: ASSQASVFYEQY
length: 12; V: TRBV11-1; size: -; J: TRBJ2-7; CDR3: ASSFSDRVLEQY
length: 11; V: TRBV12-5; size: -; J: TRBJ1-2; CDR3: ASGLELGYGYT
length: 9; V: TRBV6-5; size: few; J: TRBJ2-7; CDR3: ASSWVGRQY
length: 10; V: TRBV28; size: few; J: TRBJ2-5; CDR3: ASSSSDVTQY
length: 12; V: TRBV5-1; size: -; J: TRBJ2-7; CDR3: ASSLDPGGLEQY
length: 11; V: TRBV18; size: -; J: TRBJ1-2; CDR3: ASSLGANYGYT
length: 8; V: TRBV20-1; size: -; J: TRBJ1-1; CDR3: SAPRTEAF
length: 13; V: TRBV7-7; size: few; J: TRBJ2-3; CDR3: ASSFRDSRTDTQY
length: 12; V: TRBV19; size: few; J: TRBJ1-5; CDR3: ASSIRPGVQPQH
length: 11; V: TRBV23-1; size: -; J: TRBJ2-7; CDR3: APGKASSYEQY
length: 13; V: TRBV5-6; size: few; J: TRBJ1-1; CDR3: ASSLVGGMVTEAF
length: 14; V: TRBV4-3; size: few; J: TRBJ1-2; CDR3: ASSQDKRWSNYGYT
length: 13; V: TRBV29-1; size: -; J: TRBJ2-1; CDR3: SVLPSGQQYNEQF
length: 11; V: TRBV30; size: once; J: TRBJ1-5; CDR3: AWSLLGDQPQH
length: 12; V: TRBV19; size: few; J: TRBJ1-1; CDR3: ASTNTGENTEAF
length: 13; V: TRBV7-9; size: -; J: TRBJ2-1; CDR3: ASSFMGPLVYEQF
length: 12; V: TRBV7-6; size: -; J: TRBJ2-6; CDR3: ASSSSSGANVLT